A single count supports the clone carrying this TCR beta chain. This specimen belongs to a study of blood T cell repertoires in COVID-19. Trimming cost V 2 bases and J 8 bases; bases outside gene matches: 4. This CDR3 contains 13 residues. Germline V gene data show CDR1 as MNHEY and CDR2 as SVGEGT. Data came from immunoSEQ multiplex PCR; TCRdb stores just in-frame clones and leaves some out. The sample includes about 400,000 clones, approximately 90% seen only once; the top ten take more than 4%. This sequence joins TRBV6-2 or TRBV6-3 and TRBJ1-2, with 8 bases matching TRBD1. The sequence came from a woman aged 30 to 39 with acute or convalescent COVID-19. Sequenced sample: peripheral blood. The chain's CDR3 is CASSYGRGQGYTF. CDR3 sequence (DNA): TGTGCCAGCAGTTACGGCAGGGGGCAAGGCTACACCTTC.